A single sample gave rise to the 16 T cell receptor beta chains below, sequenced in a study of response to subunit inactivated influenza vaccine. TCRdb re-analysed the RT-PCR reads in MiXCR, keeping a single row per CDR3 protein. Of roughly 570,000 distinct CDR3 sequences in the sample, under 15% were seen once. Sequenced here: PBMCs from blood, sampled roughly 47 days after vaccination. These receptors were taken from a man aged 50-59 years who received an inactivated influenza vaccine.

This clonotype was counted many times. CDR3 in DNA: TGTGCCACCAGGAATAACCAGGGGAGAAATTCACCCCTCCACTTT. Its translation is CATRNNQGRNSPLHF. The chain carries TRBV15 and TRBJ1-6, with D maybe TRBD1 (6 bases). CDR1 is LNHNV and CDR2 is YYDKDF in the germline V gene (reference sequence). V was trimmed by 6 bases and J by 7 bases, leaving 16 bases between them. The CDR3 has 15 amino acids.

The chain carries TRBV21-1 and TRBJ2-1; the table gives TRBD2 as D, unverified against the DNA. TRBV21-1 is labeled a pseudogene. The CDR3 runs 17 residues. This CDR3 is CASSSVAVRVSYNEQFF. The CDR3 DNA reads TGTGCCAGCAGCAGTGTAGCAGTGAGGGTATCCTACAATGAGCAGTTCTTC.

The rearrangement joins TRBV20-1 to TRBJ2-5; 7 bases are a match to TRBD2. The CDR3 contains 14 residues. With 3 bases clipped from V and 4 bases from J, the junction kept 8 bases outside the gene matches. Germline V lookup: CDR1 DFQATT, CDR2 SNEGSKA (reference sequence). The DNA of the CDR3 is TGCAGTGCTAGGGGGGGGGGGAATAGAGAGACCCAGTACTTC. It encodes CSARGGGNRETQYF.

This clonotype was recorded a few times. The chain is built from TRBV5-6 and TRBJ1-2; D unclear. The CDR3 runs to 15 residues. The germline V gene encodes CDR1 SGHDT and CDR2 YYEEEE. Trimming removed 0 bases at V and 0 bases at J, with 9 bases between. In DNA form, the CDR3 reads TGTGCCAGCAGCTTGGGGGCAGCCACTAACTATGGCTACACCTTC. It specifies CASSLGAATNYGYTF.

This clonotype appeared a few times. The chain couples TRBV6-5 to TRBJ2-1; 12 positions agree with TRBD2. Germline loops: CDR1 MNHEY, CDR2 SVGAGI. CDR3 length equals 16 residues. V lost 0 bases to trimming and J lost 7 bases; unmatched junction nucleotides: 4. The CDR3 DNA reads as TGTGCCAGCAGTTACTCGGCTAGCGGGGGGGTAAATGAGCAGTTCTTC. Translation gives CASSYSASGGVNEQFF.

The V gene is TRBV29-1, the J gene TRBJ1-4; D remains ambiguous. Germline V gives CDR1 SQVTM, CDR2 ANQGSEA. V gave up 3 bases and J gave up 8 bases, with 10 bases separating them. This CDR3 spans 12 amino acids. DNA of the CDR3: TGCAGCGTTGATTCCGGGAGGGAAAAACTGTTTTTT. Translation gives CSVDSGREKLFF.

This clonotype was seen just once. In nucleotides, the CDR3 is TGTGCCAGCAGTGAGGGGCCAGTCAGCACAGATACGCAGTATTTT. Amino acid sequence: CASSEGPVSTDTQYF. This chain uses TRBV2 with TRBJ2-3; weak D call: TRBD1 (5 bases). V lost 3 bases, J lost 0 bases, and 10 bases lay in between. The V gene's germline CDR1 is SNHLY and CDR2 FYNNEI. The CDR3 has 15 residues.

In this sample, this clonotype turned up a few times. The chain combines TRBV7-2 with TRBJ1-2; D is undetermined. The V gene's germline CDR1 is SGHTA and CDR2 FQGNSA. The CDR3 contains 14 residues. Trimming pared 5 bases from V and 4 bases from J, leaving 14 bases between. The CDR3 DNA reads as TGTGCCAGCAGCCCCGGAACCGATTCCTATGGCTACACCTTC. This translates into CASSPGTDSYGYTF.

The chain employs TRBV24-1 and TRBJ2-1, with D maybe TRBD2 (5 bases). Germline loops: CDR1 KGHDR, CDR2 SFDVKD. V was shortened by 4 bases and J by 4 bases, with 16 bases between the two germline ends. CDR3 length: 16 amino acids. This chain's CDR3 is CATSEHRPPGYNEQFF. CDR3 nucleotides: TGTGCCACCAGTGAACATCGGCCCCCGGGGTACAATGAGCAGTTCTTC.

This clonotype was picked up a small number of times. The J gene is TRBJ1-2, the V gene TRBV5-1, with D maybe TRBD1 (6 bases). The CDR3 has 15 amino acids. Germline CDR1 is SGHRS and CDR2 is YFSETQ. V was cut by 4 bases and J by 3 bases, with 16 bases left in between. DNA for the CDR3: TGCGCCAGCAGCCCTAGACAGGAAGGGTACTATGGCTACACCTTC. This gives the protein CASSPRQEGYYGYTF.

This clonotype was recorded many times. J is TRBJ2-3 and V is TRBV29-1; no definite D call. CDR3 size: 11 residues. V dropped 4 bases and J dropped 5 bases, with 7 bases sitting between them. Looked up from germline, CDR1 is SQVTM and CDR2 is ANQGSEA. The CDR3 loop reads CSVGPGDTQYF. The CDR3 DNA reads as TGCAGCGTTGGACCCGGAGATACGCAGTATTTT.

The V gene is TRBV7-9, the J gene TRBJ1-1, with 8 nucleotides matching TRBD1. V lost 5 bases to trimming and J lost 3 bases; unmatched junction nucleotides: 5. Germline CDR1 is SEHNR and CDR2 is FQNEAQ (reference sequence). The CDR3 has 14 amino acids. As DNA, the CDR3 is TGTGCCAGCAGCCAGGGACAGGTTTACACTGAAGCTTTCTTT. Translated: CASSQGQVYTEAFF.

The V call is TRBV29-1, the J call TRBJ2-1; 9 nucleotides align to TRBD2. Germline CDR1 SQVTM, CDR2 ANQGSEA. CDR3 length equals 14 residues. The ends lost 7 bases at V and 6 bases at J; junction bases unmatched: 10. DNA for the CDR3: TGCAGCGCCCTACTGCTAGCGGGATTCAATGAGCAGTTCTTC. Its protein product is CSALLLAGFNEQFF.

This chain joins TRBV12-3 or TRBV12-4 and TRBJ1-1; no firm D call. The CDR3 consists of 14 residues. V was cut by 5 bases and J by 6 bases, with 16 bases left in between. CDR3 residues: CASSLPRRAAEAFF. In DNA form, the CDR3 reads TGTGCCAGCAGTCTACCCCGGCGGGCCGCTGAAGCTTTCTTT.

As DNA, the CDR3 is TGTGCCAGCAGTTACAGTATAAACACTGAAGCTTTCTTT. This translates into CASSYSINTEAFF. The rearrangement uses TRBV6-5 and TRBJ1-1; D gene ambiguous. The length of the CDR3 is 13 residues. The germline V gene encodes CDR1 MNHEY and CDR2 SVGAGI. V lost 2 bases and J 2 bases, leaving 6 bases between the germline ends.

V and J are TRBV6-2 or TRBV6-3 and TRBJ2-2; the D gene is possibly TRBD2 (5 bases). The CDR3 spans 13 residues. Germline V gene sequence: CDR1 MNHEY, CDR2 SVGEGT. Trimming left V 5 bases short and J 8 bases short, with 12 bases between. The CDR3 loop reads CASSPHTRGELFF. The CDR3 DNA reads as TGTGCCAGCAGTCCTCATACTAGGGGGGAGCTGTTTTTT.